The clone carrying this T cell receptor beta chain was seen repeatedly, ten times or more. Its antigen is as yet unknown. The source of the sample is a study of T cells after yellow fever vaccination. The wider study: Preparation of the low-cell-number fractions used SMART-Seq v4 Ultra Low Input.

Study results and limitations: Although the secondary response was weaker, it peaked faster, at day 5 versus 15.

A single record per CDR3 protein comes from TCRdb applying MiXCR to the 5' RACE reads. The sample holds around 140,000 distinct CDR3 sequences; 6.5% to 8.5% are singletons and the top ten take approximately 0.67%. The CDR3 is made up of 13 amino acids. Looked up from germline, CDR1 is LGHDT and CDR2 is YNNKEL (reference sequence). The V end was cut by 0 bases, the J end by 7 bases, with 10 bases between. The TCR originated in a man aged 30 to 39 who received the YFV17D yellow fever vaccine. V usage is TRBV3-1 and J usage is TRBJ2-7; no clear D. Sequencing used CD4+ T cells sorted from PBMCs, obtained 5 days after the yellow fever booster vaccination. CDR3 sequence: CASSQDPTLEQYF. Written as DNA, the CDR3 is TGTGCCAGCAGCCAAGATCCCACTCTGGAGCAGTACTTC.